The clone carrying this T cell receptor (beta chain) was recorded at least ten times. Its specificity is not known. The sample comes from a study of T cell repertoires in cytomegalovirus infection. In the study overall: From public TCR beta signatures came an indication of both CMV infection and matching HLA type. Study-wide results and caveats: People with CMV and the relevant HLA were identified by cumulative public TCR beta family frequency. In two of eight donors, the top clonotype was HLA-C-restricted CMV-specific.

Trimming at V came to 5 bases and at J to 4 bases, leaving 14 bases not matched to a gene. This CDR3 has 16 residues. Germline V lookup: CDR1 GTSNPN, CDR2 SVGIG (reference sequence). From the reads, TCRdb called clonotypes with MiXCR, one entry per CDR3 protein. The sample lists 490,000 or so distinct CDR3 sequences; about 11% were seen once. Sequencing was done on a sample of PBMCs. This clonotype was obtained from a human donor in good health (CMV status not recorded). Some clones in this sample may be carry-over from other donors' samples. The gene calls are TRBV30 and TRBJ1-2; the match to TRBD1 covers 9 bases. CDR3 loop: CAWAGPPGQGFYGYTF. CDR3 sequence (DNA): TGTGCCTGGGCAGGGCCCCCGGGACAGGGATTCTATGGCTACACCTTC.